One sample yielded the 10 T cell receptor beta chains listed below, sequenced in a study of OX40 agonist ivuxolimab in advanced cancers. Some clones are missing from TCRdb's copy, which holds only in-frame ones; the method was immunoSEQ multiplex PCR. The table includes approximately 10,000 clones, about 86% detected once. The material was CD4+ or CD8+ T cells sorted from blood, obtained in a trial of the OX40 agonist ivuxolimab. These receptors came from an adult with an advanced solid tumor such as melanoma, head and neck, liver or kidney cancer.

In this sample, this clone turned up a few times. The chain carries TRBV7-2 and TRBJ2-7; D gene unclear. CDR3 length equals 14 residues. V lost 1 base to trimming and J lost 5 bases, with 12 bases between them. Looked up from germline, CDR1 is SGHTA and CDR2 is FQGNSA. The CDR3 reads CASSLDRPGNEQYF. As DNA, the CDR3 is TGTGCCAGCAGCTTAGATAGGCCCGGCAACGAGCAGTACTTC.

V and J are TRBV28 and TRBJ1-5; D unresolved. Germline lookup yields CDR1 MDHEN and CDR2 SYDVKM. CDR3 length: 14 residues. V lost 6 bases and J lost 3, with 12 bases in between. Here the CDR3 DNA reads TGTGCCAGCAGGATACAGTTAATCAATCAGCCCCAGCATTTT. Translation gives CASRIQLINQPQHF.

V gene TRBV30 combines with J gene TRBJ2-1; D not certain. The germline CDR1 and CDR2 sequences are GTSNPN and SVGIG (reference sequence). With 4 bases removed from V and 0 bases from J, the gap between germline ends came to 10 bases. CDR3 size: 14 residues. This chain's CDR3 is CAWKARSSYNEQFF. For the CDR3, the DNA is TGTGCCTGGAAGGCCCGGAGCTCCTACAATGAGCAGTTCTTC.

The chain uses TRBV9 and TRBJ1-5; D possibly corresponds to TRBD1 (5 bases). Germline-derived CDR1 and CDR2 are SGDLS and YYNGEE. This CDR3 has 15 residues. The V gene lost 4 bases and the J gene lost 0 bases, with 11 bases spanning the gap. The CDR3 DNA sequence: TGTGCCAGCAGCCCGGGGGGTCATAGCAATCAGCCCCAGCATTTT. Protein sequence: CASSPGGHSNQPQHF.

The V and J genes are TRBV28 and TRBJ2-3; no clear D gene. This CDR3 contains 12 residues. Germline CDR1 MDHEN, CDR2 SYDVKM. V gave up 3 bases and J gave up 3 bases, with 4 bases separating them. CDR3 protein: CASSLGTDTQYF. Written as DNA, the CDR3 is TGTGCCAGCAGTTTGGGGACAGATACGCAGTATTTT.

This clone came up a few times. This rearrangement joins TRBV7-9 to TRBJ2-3, with D unclear. Per germline, CDR1 SEHNR and CDR2 FQNEAQ (reference sequence). The CDR3 is made up of 14 amino acids. V was shortened by 1 base and J by 6 bases, with 11 bases between the two germline ends. The CDR3 nucleotides are TGTGCCAGCAGCTTAGAAAAGGGCGCGGATACGCAGTATTTT. Protein product: CASSLEKGADTQYF. The variable domain in full, with the rest retrieved from reference TRBV7-9 and TRBJ2-3, is DTGVSQNPRHKITKRGQNVTFRCDPISEHNRLYWYRQTLGQGPEFLTYFQNEAQLEKSRLLSDRFSAERPKGSFSTLEIQRTEQGDSAMYLCASSLEKGADTQYFGPGTRLTVL.

Here the CDR3 reads CASSQEGQGAYYEQYF. CDR3 bases: TGCGCCAGCAGCCAAGAGGGACAGGGGGCGTACTACGAGCAGTACTTC. The chain uses TRBV4-3 and TRBJ2-7; 12 bases map to TRBD1. The germline V gene encodes CDR1 LGHNA and CDR2 YSLEER. V dropped 0 bases and J dropped 3; count of bases not matched to a gene: 3. The CDR3 runs 16 residues.

This chain uses TRBV4-3 with TRBJ2-5; 7 nucleotides align to TRBD2. The length of the CDR3 is 19 residues. After removal of 4 bases from V and 4 bases from J, the junction contained 21 bases not matched to a gene. Germline V lookup: CDR1 LGHNA, CDR2 YSLEER. The CDR3 DNA follows: TGCGCCAGCAGCCCGCCCTTTGGACTAGAACCCCCAGCAGCAGAGACCCAGTACTTC. Residues: CASSPPFGLEPPAAETQYF.

This sequence joins TRBV28 and TRBJ2-7, with D possibly matching TRBD2 (5 bases). The CDR3 runs 14 residues. V shed 6 bases and J shed 7 bases, with 19 bases lying between them. Looked up from germline, CDR1 is MDHEN and CDR2 is SYDVKM. CDR3 DNA: TGTGCCAGCAGCCCCCCCGAGGGAGTATGGGAGCAGTACTTC. Its translation is CASSPPEGVWEQYF.

This clone was seen only once. V and J are TRBV6-6 and TRBJ2-5, with D unclear. The V gene's germline CDR1 is MNHNY and CDR2 SVGAGI (reference sequence). The CDR3 is 14 amino acids. The germline V and J ends were trimmed by 0 bases and 2 bases, with 7 bases remaining between them. The CDR3 sequence: CASSYSGEQETQYF. CDR3 nucleotide sequence: TGTGCCAGCAGTTACTCCGGAGAACAAGAGACCCAGTACTTC.